The next 18 T cell receptor beta chains were all read from a single sample in a study of CD8+CD57+ T cells in acquired aplastic anemia. An expansion of CD8+CD57+ cells by flow cytometry had been shown in patients chosen for sequencing. TCR beta VDJ combinations and CDR3 sequences were profiled from genomic DNA. TCRdb fed the reads into MiXCR, producing one record per CDR3 protein. The table includes fewer than 250,000 distinct CDR3 sequences, 47% detected once. Sequenced input: sorted CD4+, CD8+, or CD8+CD57+ T cells (not recorded which) from PBMCs. These receptors all stem from a human donor with aplastic anemia.

This clonotype was seen many times. The chain couples TRBV7-6 to TRBJ1-1; D is ambiguous. The V end was cut by 2 bases, the J end by 1 base, with 11 bases between. This CDR3 has 15 residues. The germline V gene has CDR1 SGHVS and CDR2 FNYEAQ. The CDR3 DNA reads as TGTGCCAGCAGCTTATCGGGAGGAGCGAACACTGAAGCTTTCTTT. Amino acids: CASSLSGGANTEAFF.

About this clonotype: Relative to the germline gene, one junction end is altered; a read error may explain this. The chain employs TRBV11-2 and TRBJ1-4; D uncertain. This CDR3 has 14 residues. Per germline, CDR1 SGHAT and CDR2 FQNNGV. The CDR3 sequence is CASSLVAVSEELFF. CDR3 nucleotides: TGTGCCAGCAGCTTAGTTGCGGTCAGTGAAGAACTGTTTTTT.

This clonotype was counted once. The rearrangement joins TRBV7-9 to TRBJ1-1; D not certain. The V gene's germline CDR1 is SEHNR and CDR2 FQNEAQ (reference sequence). This CDR3 has 11 residues. V lost 4 bases, J lost 11 bases, and 11 bases lay in between. The CDR3 DNA reads as TGTGCCAGCAGCTCCGAAGCGGAGGCTTTCTTT. This codes for CASSSEAEAFF.

The chain combines TRBV15 with TRBJ2-1; 12 nucleotides match TRBD2. Germline loops: CDR1 LNHNV, CDR2 YYDKDF (reference sequence). After removal of 2 bases from V and 6 bases from J, the junction contained 8 bases not matched to a gene. This CDR3 comprises 17 residues. The CDR3 loop is CATSRHAGTSGFNEQFF. CDR3 DNA sequence: TGTGCCACCAGCAGACACGCCGGGACTAGCGGGTTCAATGAGCAGTTCTTC. Based on the CDR3 plus reference TRBV15 and TRBJ2-1, the full variable domain is DAMVIQNPRYQVTQFGKPVTLSCSQTLNHNVMYWYQQKSSQAPKLLFHYYDKDFNNEADTPDNFQSRRPNTSFCFLDIRSPGLGDTAMYLCATSRHAGTSGFNEQFFGPGTRLTVL.

The rearrangement uses TRBV7-2 and TRBJ2-2; 7 bases are a match to TRBD1. This CDR3 is built from 16 residues. Looked up from germline, CDR1 is SGHTA and CDR2 is FQGNSA. Trimming cost V 0 bases and J 4 bases; bases outside gene matches: 5. CDR3 in DNA: TGTGCCAGCAGCTTAGCGACACAGGGGACCACCGGGGAGCTGTTTTTT. Protein product: CASSLATQGTTGELFF.

In its sample, this clonotype was seen many times. The chain employs TRBV12-3 or TRBV12-4 and TRBJ1-1; 8 nucleotides match TRBD1. This CDR3 spans 14 amino acids. The V segment lost 5 bases and the J segment 3 bases; nucleotides outside the gene matches: 5. CDR3 protein: CASSTGTGDTEAFF. Written as DNA, the CDR3 is TGTGCCAGCAGTACCGGGACAGGAGACACTGAAGCTTTCTTT.

V is TRBV10-3 and J is TRBJ1-1; TRBD1 aligns across 9 bases. This CDR3 is built from 14 residues. V dropped 5 bases and J dropped 5; count of bases not matched to a gene: 6. Germline assignment: CDR1 ENHRY and CDR2 SYGVKD. This CDR3 reads CAISYTGGRTEAFF. The CDR3 DNA reads TGTGCCATCAGTTACACAGGGGGCCGGACTGAAGCTTTCTTT.

This clonotype was counted at least ten times. V usage is TRBV20-1 and J usage is TRBJ1-1; 7 nucleotides align to TRBD1. The CDR3 is 13 residues long. Germline V gene data show CDR1 as DFQATT and CDR2 as SNEGSKA (reference sequence). After removal of 8 bases from V and 4 bases from J, the junction contained 10 bases not matched to a gene. The CDR3, as DNA: TGCAGTAACGTCCCTGACAGGGTCACTGAAGCTTTCTTT. It translates to CSNVPDRVTEAFF.

To note about this clonotype: At one boundary the junction diverges from the germline segment, which might be a read error. The chain combines TRBV7-7 with TRBJ1-2; D might be TRBD1 (5 bases). Per germline, CDR1 SSHAT and CDR2 FNYEAQ (reference sequence). This CDR3 is 12 amino acids long. CDR3 nucleotide sequence: TGTGCCAGCAGCGTAGACTTCCGGGGCTACACTTTC. Protein: CASSVDFRGYTF.

This clonotype was seen a few times. A much larger clone differs by one base, so this may be a read error. The J gene is TRBJ1-5, the V gene TRBV13, with D tentatively TRBD1 (5 bases). This CDR3 has 13 residues. Germline assignment: CDR1 PRHDT and CDR2 FYEKMQ (reference sequence). The CDR3 DNA reads as TGTGCCGGCAGCTTAGAAGGGGCTCAGCCCCAGCATTTT. This codes for CAGSLEGAQPQHF.

The rearrangement uses TRBV27 and TRBJ2-7; TRBD1 aligns across 8 bases. CDR1 is MNHEY and CDR2 is SMNVEV in the germline V gene (reference sequence). Trimming at V came to 2 bases and at J to 2 bases, leaving 2 bases not matched to a gene. CDR3 size: 14 residues. The CDR3: CASSLGRGPYEQYF. The CDR3 DNA sequence: TGTGCCAGCAGTTTAGGCAGGGGGCCCTACGAGCAGTACTTC.

This rearrangement joins TRBV20-1 to TRBJ2-1; 7 nucleotides agree with TRBD2. This CDR3 has 13 amino acids. Germline V gene lookup returns CDR1 DFQATT and CDR2 SNEGSKA (reference sequence). Trimming removed 3 bases from V and 6 bases from J; junction bases left unmatched: 5. Written as DNA, the CDR3 is TGCAGTGCTAGCGTTCTAGCGGCCAATGAGCAGTTCTTC. Residues: CSASVLAANEQFF.

On this clonotype: A read error may account for a junction end that differs from germline. The chain has TRBV7-8 and TRBJ2-7; perhaps TRBD1 as D (6 bases). Per germline, CDR1 SGHVS and CDR2 FQNEAQ. This CDR3 is built from 15 residues. The CDR3 sequence is CASSSPGQSSYVQYF. The DNA of the CDR3 is TGTGCCAGCAGCTCCCCGGGACAAAGCTCCTACGTGCAGTACTTC.

Remarks on this clonotype: This could be a read error, since a much larger clone is one nucleotide away. The chain couples TRBV7-3 to TRBJ2-7, with unresolved D. Germline values: CDR1 SGHTA, CDR2 FQGTGA. The CDR3 sequence is 15 residues long. The CDR3 DNA reads as TGTGCCCGCAGCTCCGGGCCTACCAGCTCCTACGAGCAGTACTTC. It is translated as CARSSGPTSSYEQYF.

This clonotype was counted many times. This chain joins TRBV20-1 and TRBJ2-1; TRBD2 agrees at 8 bases. J lost 2 bases, V lost 1 base, and 4 bases had no gene match. Germline values: CDR1 DFQATT, CDR2 SNEGSKA (reference sequence). CDR3 length: 15 residues. The CDR3 DNA reads TGCAGTGCTAGAGGAGTAGCGGGGACCTACAATGAGCAGTTCTTC. As protein: CSARGVAGTYNEQFF.

V is TRBV7-2 and J is TRBJ2-7; D is ambiguous. This CDR3 comprises 18 residues. Germline-derived CDR1 and CDR2 are SGHTA and FQGNSA. V shed 8 bases and J shed 2 bases, with 28 bases lying between them. This chain's CDR3 is CASSAQAAATANPYEQYF. The CDR3 DNA sequence: TGTGCCAGCTCGGCCCAGGCAGCCGCCACCGCAAATCCCTACGAGCAGTACTTC.

With regard to this clonotype: A much larger clone sits a single nucleotide away, making a read error possible. The CDR3 coding sequence is TGCGCCAGCAGCTTAGGGAATCTAAACTATGGCTGCACCTTC. This codes for CASSLGNLNYGCTF. The rearrangement uses TRBV5-1 and TRBJ1-2; the D is unclear. The CDR3 is made up of 14 amino acids. Germline loops: CDR1 SGHRS, CDR2 YFSETQ.

As for this clonotype: Its ends do not fully match the called genes, so a read error is possible. The chain carries TRBV5-1 and TRBJ1-1; D may be TRBD1 (5 bases). This CDR3 spans 13 amino acids. Per the germline V gene, CDR1 is SGHRS and CDR2 is YFSETQ. CDR3 protein: CASSLRVDTEASF. The CDR3 nucleotides read TGCGCCAGCAGCTTGAGGGTGGACACTGAAGCTTCCTTT.